A selection of T cell receptor beta chains follows, all from one sample in a study of blood T cell repertoires in COVID-19. TCRdb's table, derived via immunoSEQ multiplex PCR, lists solely in-frame clones and lacks some. Altogether hundreds of thousands of clones are present, roughly 87% being singletons, with the ten largest covering over 9.5%. Material: peripheral blood. These receptors all come from a woman between 18 and 30 years old who had recovered from COVID-19. The CDR3 runs from the conserved cysteine through the conserved F or W. Expanded clones are given a class, and other clones once, few, many or no size at all.

clone size	J gene	V gene	CDR3 protein
once	TRBJ2-1	TRBV4-2	CASSHVRTSLMNEQFF
.	TRBJ2-1	TRBV4-2	CASTGDGTSGRNEQFF
once	TRBJ1-1	TRBV20-1	CSARLGAEAFF
.	TRBJ2-2	TRBV2	CASLQGEIGELFF
.	TRBJ1-1	TRBV19	CASSSPGGLGTEAFF
.	TRBJ2-3	TRBV7-6	CASSLVSRAQGDTQYF
.	TRBJ2-2	TRBV7-9	CASSPEGVAGELFF
.	TRBJ1-1	TRBV6-5	CASSYSSTGEAFF
once	TRBJ1-1	TRBV4-1	CASSQGQGGPEAFF
.	TRBJ2-1	TRBV11-2	CASSSRWAGGGNEQFF
once	TRBJ1-2	TRBV5-4	CASSRATGVDYGYTF
.	TRBJ1-2	TRBV4-1	CASSQDNLRGSYGYTF
few	TRBJ1-1	TRBV9	CASSPDRAPGAFF
.	TRBJ1-4	TRBV7-9	CASSSQELFF
.	TRBJ1-4	TRBV6-6	CASSSHPGFENEKLFF